The source of this T cell receptor (beta chain) is a study of beta chain features in type 1 diabetes (dated by TCRdb to between 2018 and 2020). With regard to the full study: No differences in mean age, gender distribution, total cell number or subset yield were found between patients and healthy donors. The study compared the TCRB repertoires of sorted circulating CD4+ T cell subsets in recently diagnosed type 1 diabetes patients with those in matched healthy donors. Whereas all 28 donors provided naive and central memory subsets, regulatory and stem cell-like memory subsets were isolated from just 8 patients and roughly 8 healthy donors. A total of about 99,000,000 sorted cells were examined across all samples, and RNA yield correlated strongly with the number of cells per subset. Broader findings and caveats from the paper: A moderate but significant shortening of TCRB CDR3 length was observed in type 1 diabetes patients in all four CD4+ subsets. PCR may preferentially amplify shorter templates, but because patient and control samples were amplified and corrected together, any resulting skew would affect both groups equally. Because cDNA was sequenced instead of genomic DNA, activated cells with high expression could be over-represented, although the groups did not differ in activation or CD3 levels. At VDJ recombination sites, type 1 diabetes patients had fewer insertions and more deleted nucleotides, which implies abnormalities in thymic rearrangement. Naive, central memory and regulatory TCRB repertoires appeared more similar among patients than among healthy donors. Because the HLA sub-analyses included only small numbers of individuals, any influence of HLA type on TCRB rearrangement was left unresolved.

From each donor, a single peripheral blood sample of around 0.12 L on average was drawn into heparinised tubes. A BD FACSAria II and a panel including CD45RO, CCR7, CD25, CD127, CD95 and CD27 were used to sort naive, central memory, regulatory and stem cell-like memory CD4+ T cells. Every sorted population had a purity above 98%. PBMCs were separated immediately by Lymphoprep density gradient centrifugation and were stained directly, without being cultured. So that batch effects would be minimized, each experiment stained and sorted samples in pairs, pairing one healthy donor with one patient. There are a few counts of this clone. The target of this receptor is not known. Base-call qualities are not available, and no considerably larger clone is one nucleotide away. Looking up the germline V gene (reference sequence) yields CDR1 LNHDA and CDR2 SQIVND. The CDR3 runs 13 residues from the cysteine to the phenylalanine. The DNA shown is the 39-base CDR3, in frame from base 1. Trimming removed 10 bases from V and 7 bases from J; the gene matches leave 8 bases unexplained.

The entire isolated RNA was reverse transcribed using the High Capacity cDNA Reverse Transcription Kit, and thus expressed TCRB transcripts were sequenced. Naive, central memory and regulatory T cell samples underwent deep immunoSEQ sequencing, averaging roughly 3.3 million total reads per sample. After sorted cells were lysed in RLT buffer, RNA was extracted with DNase-treated RNeasy Micro or Mini kits, with the choice depending on cell number. Each cell subset was processed on its own to prevent cross-contamination, while patient and healthy donor samples were processed together. TCRB sequences were amplified from cDNA with the immunoSEQ multiplex PCR, producing 87-bp fragments spanning the CDR3 region. Amplicons were sequenced on the Illumina HiSeq platform. As for the authors' bioinformatics: Synthetic template baselines were used to correct PCR bias computationally, reads within Hamming distance 2 were collapsed together, and singletons that could not be merged were discarded. By aligning reads against IMGT, V, D and J genes, CDR3 length, and insertions or deletions at six rearrangement sites were assigned. Clonotype counts were normalized to sorted cell number within each subset before computing true diversity and Gini coefficients with the tcR R package. Repertoire sharing was quantified using the overlap coefficient calculated on TCRB nucleotide sequences. As a proxy for the pre-selection repertoire, out-of-frame TCRB sequences from naive cells were analyzed. Held by TCRdb, this immuneACCESS table contains in-frame sequences only and omits some clones. Under half of the omission traces to an unresolved V gene where checked; the cause of the rest is unknown. That table is the source of V, J and clone size, and D and trimming were worked out from the DNA. The sample includes 250,000 or so clones, with approximately 15% observed a single time. The top ten hold approximately 0.018% of the sample.

Source material: naive CD4+ T cells from blood. Interpreted using the paper, the cell subset or site label stands for: true naive CD4+ T cells. The chain uses TRBV19 and TRBJ2-2, with 8 bases matching TRBD1. This TCR was recovered from a man aged 30 to 39 with type 1 diabetes. For the CDR3, the sequence is CATLDRAIGELFF. The nucleotide sequence reads as follows: TGTGCCACCCTGGACAGGGCGATCGGGGAGCTGTTTTTT.